A selection of T cell receptor beta chains follows, all from one sample in a study of long-term antiretroviral therapy in people with HIV. Assay: immunoSEQ multiplex PCR; the TCRdb copy retains only in-frame clones and omits some. The sample lists fewer than 25,000 clones; roughly 91% were seen once. The sample was unsorted PBMCs, taken 2.3 years after starting antiretroviral therapy. Receptor source: a man between 60 and 75 years old with HIV. The CDR3 runs from the conserved cysteine through the conserved F or W. D genes are given only for firm matches. A clone size is listed for some rows: how often the clone was seen (once, few, many), or a class if it is expanded.

CDR3 DNA	CDR3 protein	V gene	J gene	D gene	clone size
TGTGCCAGCAGCTTAGACAGGGGAGGAGAGACCCAGTACTTC	CASSLDRGGETQYF	TRBV7-9	TRBJ2-5	.	.
TGTGCCCAACTCAAGGGACTTACGAACACCGGGGAGCTGTTTTTT	CAQLKGLTNTGELFF	TRBV30	TRBJ2-2	.	.
TGTGCCAGCAGCTTGGGCGCGGCTGAAGCTTTCTTT	CASSLGAAEAFF	TRBV5-6	TRBJ1-1	.	.
TGCGCCAGCAGCCAATGGAGAGGGACCGCCCCGCATTTT	CASSQWRGTAPHF	TRBV4-3	TRBJ1-5	.	.
TGTGCCAGCAGTTCACGACAGGGATTCGGAAATTCACCCCTCCACTTT	CASSSRQGFGNSPLHF	TRBV27	TRBJ1-6	TRBD1	once
TGTGCCAGCAGCGTAACCGGGACAGGGGATCAGCCCCAGCATTTT	CASSVTGTGDQPQHF	TRBV6-1	TRBJ1-5	TRBD1	.
TGTGCCAGCAGCTTGCCAGGGGATTACGAGCAGTACTTC	CASSLPGDYEQYF	TRBV5-6	TRBJ2-7	.	.
TGCGCCAGCAGCTCACAGGGCCCCGGGGAGCTGTTTTTT	CASSSQGPGELFF	TRBV5-1	TRBJ2-2	.	once
TGTGCCAGCAGCTTGGAGGTTAGCGGGAGTGCAGATACGCAGTATTTT	CASSLEVSGSADTQYF	TRBV5-4	TRBJ2-3	TRBD2	.
TGTGCCAGCAGTGATGGTCTAGCGGGGAGCACAGATACGCAGTATTTT	CASSDGLAGSTDTQYF	TRBV25-1	TRBJ2-3	TRBD2	.
TGTGCCAGCAGCCACGCAATGGGGAACTATGGCTACACCTTC	CASSHAMGNYGYTF	TRBV6-5	TRBJ1-2	.	.
TGCGCCAGTACTCTGGACCTGGGCGACATTCAGTACTTC	CASTLDLGDIQYF	TRBV4-3	TRBJ2-4	.	.
TGTGCCATCAGTGAGTCCGGGGAGGGCTACACCTTC	CAISESGEGYTF	TRBV10-3	TRBJ1-2	.	medium-sized
TGTGCCAGCCGATTTGGGGGGTCTTACACAGATACGCAGTATTTT	CASRFGGSYTDTQYF	TRBV6-4	TRBJ2-3	.	.
TGTGCCAGTAGTAACACCCAGAGCTACGGAAAACTGTTTTTT	CASSNTQSYGKLFF	TRBV19	TRBJ1-4	.	few
TGTGCCAGTAAGCACAGGGGGCAGGATAACTATGGCTACACCTTC	CASKHRGQDNYGYTF	TRBV19	TRBJ1-2	TRBD1	.
TGTGCCAGCTCACTCCATGTCGGCAGGGCGACCGGGGAGCTGTTTTTT	CASSLHVGRATGELFF	TRBV18	TRBJ2-2	.	.
TGCGCCAGCAGTTTTGGACAGGAGCGCACAGATACGCAGTATTTT	CASSFGQERTDTQYF	TRBV4-3	TRBJ2-3	TRBD1	once
TGTGCCAGCAGCCCCGCGGGGGTCACCTACGAGCAGTACTTC	CASSPAGVTYEQYF	TRBV14	TRBJ2-7	TRBD2	few
TGCGCCAGCAGCTTGGATAGGGAGACCCAGTACTTC	CASSLDRETQYF	TRBV5-1	TRBJ2-5	.	.
TGTGCCAGCTCACCAAGCGGGGGGTCAGATGGCTACACCTTC	CASSPSGGSDGYTF	TRBV18	TRBJ1-2	.	.
TGTGCCAGTAGTCCCGCCAATACCTACGAGCAGTACTTC	CASSPANTYEQYF	TRBV19	TRBJ2-7	.	.
TGCGCCAGCAGCTTCTGGGACAGGGATGGGGGTGAAAAACTGTTTTTT	CASSFWDRDGGEKLFF	TRBV5-1	TRBJ1-4	TRBD1	.
TGTGCCAGCAGCGCGGGGGGTTGGCAGCCCCAGCATTTT	CASSAGGWQPQHF	TRBV6-5	TRBJ1-5	.	.
TGTGCCAGTAGTATAGGCAGGGGTGGCAATCAGCCCCAGCATTTT	CASSIGRGGNQPQHF	TRBV19	TRBJ1-5	.	.
TGTGCCAGCAGCCGACCGGAGACTAGCGGGAGGCCCTACGAGCAGTACTTC	CASSRPETSGRPYEQYF	TRBV7-7	TRBJ2-7	TRBD2	.
TGTGCCAGCGCGTCGACGGTGGGCACTGAAGCTTTCTTT	CASASTVGTEAFF	TRBV6-5	TRBJ1-1	.	.
TGTGCCAGCAGTGCAGGATATGGCTACACCTTC	CASSAGYGYTF	TRBV25-1	TRBJ1-2	.	few
TGTGCCAGTAGTGCCTCAGGGGGGGCGAACACTGAAGCTTTCTTT	CASSASGGANTEAFF	TRBV19	TRBJ1-1	TRBD1	.
TGTGCCAGCAGCACTAGGGCAGGGATAAACACCGGGGAGCTGTTTTTT	CASSTRAGINTGELFF	TRBV5-4	TRBJ2-2	.	.
TGTGCCAACAGCCGACAGGGGAACACTGAAGCTTTCTTT	CANSRQGNTEAFF	TRBV2	TRBJ1-1	TRBD1	.
TGCGCCAGCAGCTTGGTTGGGGGGGGTGGATCAGAGACCCAGTACTTC	CASSLVGGGGSETQYF	TRBV5-1	TRBJ2-5	TRBD2	.
TGTGCCAGCAGCCTGATGACAGGGACCGAAGAGACCCAGTACTTC	CASSLMTGTEETQYF	TRBV11-1	TRBJ2-5	TRBD1	.
TGTGCCATTTGCCAGCCCCAGCATTTT	CAICQPQHF	TRBV7-5	TRBJ1-5	.	.
TGCGCCAGCAGCCCCCAGGGGTTCTACTACGAGCAGTACTTC	CASSPQGFYYEQYF	TRBV5-1	TRBJ2-7	.	.
TGTGCCAGCAGCCCATATGGGACAGGGAACTCCTACGAGCAGTACTTC	CASSPYGTGNSYEQYF	TRBV14	TRBJ2-7	TRBD1	once
TGTGCCAGCAGTGATCATCCAGGGGGCCAATATGGCTACACCTTC	CASSDHPGGQYGYTF	TRBV2	TRBJ1-2	TRBD1	few
TGTGCCAGCTCTTCCGGGACTAGCGCCGGGGAGCTGTTTTTT	CASSSGTSAGELFF	TRBV11-2	TRBJ2-2	TRBD2	.
TGTGCCAGCAGCACTGGACAGGGGGCTTGGTCAGATACGCAGTATTTT	CASSTGQGAWSDTQYF	TRBV7-2	TRBJ2-3	TRBD1	.
TGTGCCAGCAGTGAAAGGTACGAGCAGTACTTC	CASSERYEQYF	TRBV6-1	TRBJ2-7	.	.
TGCGCCAGCAGCCCCCACTTAAGCCAAGAGCAGTTCTTC	CASSPHLSQEQFF	TRBV10-2	TRBJ2-1	.	medium-sized
TGTGCCATCAGTGAGTCTGGGGAGCTGTTTTTT	CAISESGELFF	TRBV10-3	TRBJ2-2	.	.
TGTGCCAGCAGTTTAGCGGGAGAGCTCGTTCGTAAGTACTTC	CASSLAGELVRKYF	TRBV27	TRBJ2-7	TRBD2	.
TGTGCCAGCAGTGCGTCATTTATTAGAAGTAATCAGCCCCAGCATTTT	CASSASFIRSNQPQHF	TRBV2	TRBJ1-5	.	.
TGTGCCATCAGTGGGGGGGGCAGGGGACAAATCAACTATGGCTACACCTTC	CAISGGGRGQINYGYTF	TRBV10-3	TRBJ1-2	.	once
TGCGCCAGCAGCCCGCGTAGGGCAGGTAGCTCCTACAATGAGCAGTTCTTC	CASSPRRAGSSYNEQFF	TRBV4-1	TRBJ2-1	.	.
TGTGCCAGCAGCCCACAGGGGTCCTATGGCTACACCTTC	CASSPQGSYGYTF	TRBV7-9	TRBJ1-2	TRBD1	few
TGCGCCAGTGCATTGGAGCCCTCGGGCGAGCAGTACTTC	CASALEPSGEQYF	TRBV10-2	TRBJ2-7	.	.
TGTGCCAGCAGCTTGTCACTAGCGGACGAATACAATGAGCAGTTCTTC	CASSLSLADEYNEQFF	TRBV5-6	TRBJ2-1	TRBD2	.
TGTGCCAGTAGTCCCCGTTCGTGGACCCTAAGGGGGGCTGAAGCTTTCTTT	CASSPRSWTLRGAEAFF	TRBV19	TRBJ1-1	.	.
TGTGCCAGCCAAGGGGCCGTGAACACCGGGGAGCTGTTTTTT	CASQGAVNTGELFF	TRBV19	TRBJ2-2	.	.
TGCGCCAGCAGCTTGGAAGGGACAGGGGGAGCTTTCTTT	CASSLEGTGGAFF	TRBV5-1	TRBJ1-1	TRBD1	.
TGTGCCAGCAGTTACACAGAGAACACTGAAGCTTTCTTT	CASSYTENTEAFF	TRBV2	TRBJ1-1	.	once